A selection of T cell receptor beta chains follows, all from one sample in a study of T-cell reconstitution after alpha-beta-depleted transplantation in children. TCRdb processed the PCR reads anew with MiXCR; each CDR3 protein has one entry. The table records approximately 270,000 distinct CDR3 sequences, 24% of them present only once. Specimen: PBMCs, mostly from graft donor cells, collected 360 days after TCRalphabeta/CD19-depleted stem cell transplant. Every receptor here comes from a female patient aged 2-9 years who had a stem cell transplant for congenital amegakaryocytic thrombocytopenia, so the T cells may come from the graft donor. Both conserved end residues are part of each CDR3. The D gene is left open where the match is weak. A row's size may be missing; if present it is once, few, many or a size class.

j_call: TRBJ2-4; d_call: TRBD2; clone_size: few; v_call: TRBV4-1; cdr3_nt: TGCGCCAGCAGCCTCATTGCCCGGGGAGGGGAAAACATTCAGTACTTC; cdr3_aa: CASSLIARGGENIQYF
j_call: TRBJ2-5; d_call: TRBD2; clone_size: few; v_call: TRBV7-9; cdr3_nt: TGTGCCAGCTCCGAGCGGGGACCACAAGAGACCCAGTACTTC; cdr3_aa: CASSERGPQETQYF
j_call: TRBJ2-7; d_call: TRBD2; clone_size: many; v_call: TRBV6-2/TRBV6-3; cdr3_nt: TGTGCCAGCAGTTACCTTTTGCGGGAGAACTACGAGCAGTACTTC; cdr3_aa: CASSYLLRENYEQYF
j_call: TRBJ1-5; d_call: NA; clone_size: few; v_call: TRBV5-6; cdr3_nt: TGTGCCAGCAGCTCAGGCGGGGCTCGGCGCAATCAGCCCCAGCATTTT; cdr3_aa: CASSSGGARRNQPQHF
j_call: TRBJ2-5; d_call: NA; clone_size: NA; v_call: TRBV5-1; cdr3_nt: TGCGCCAGCAGCTTGATCAGCGTCCAAGAGACCCAGTACTTC; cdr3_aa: CASSLISVQETQYF
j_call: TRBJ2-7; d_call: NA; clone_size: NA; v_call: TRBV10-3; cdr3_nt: TGTGCCATCAGTGCGCCCGACAGGTCATACGAGCAGTACTTC; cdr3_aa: CAISAPDRSYEQYF
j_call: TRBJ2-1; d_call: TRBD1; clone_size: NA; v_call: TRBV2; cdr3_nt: TGTGCCAGCAGAAGAGACAGGGGTAGTTACAATGAGCAGTTCTTC; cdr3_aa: CASRRDRGSYNEQFF
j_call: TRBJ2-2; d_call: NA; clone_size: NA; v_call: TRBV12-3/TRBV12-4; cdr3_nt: TGTGCCAGCAGCAAGCGGACCTCGGGCGGGGAGCTGTTTTTT; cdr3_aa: CASSKRTSGGELFF
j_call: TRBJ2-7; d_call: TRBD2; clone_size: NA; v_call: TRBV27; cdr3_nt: TGTGCCAGCAGACTAACTCTAGCGGGGTCCTACGAGCAGTACTTC; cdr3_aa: CASRLTLAGSYEQYF
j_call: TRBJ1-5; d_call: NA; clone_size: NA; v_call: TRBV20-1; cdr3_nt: TGCAGTGCCACAACAATTCCGCGACTTTATAGCAATCAGCCCCAGCATTTT; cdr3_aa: CSATTIPRLYSNQPQHF
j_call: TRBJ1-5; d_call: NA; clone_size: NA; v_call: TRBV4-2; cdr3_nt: TGTGCCAGCAGCCAAGATGCAGGGAGGAAACATCAGCCCCAGCATTTT; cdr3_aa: CASSQDAGRKHQPQHF
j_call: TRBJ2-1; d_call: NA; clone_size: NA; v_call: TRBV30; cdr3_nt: TGTGCCTGGAGTGTACTCGAGTTTGAGCAGTTCTTC; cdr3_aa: CAWSVLEFEQFF
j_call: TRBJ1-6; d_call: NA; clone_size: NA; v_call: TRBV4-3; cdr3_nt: TGCGCCAGCAGCCAAGAGGACAGCTCCTATAATTCACCCCTCCACTTT; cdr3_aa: CASSQEDSSYNSPLHF
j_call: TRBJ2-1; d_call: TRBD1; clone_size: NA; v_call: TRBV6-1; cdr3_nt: TGTGCCAGCAGTACCACAGGGGCCCTTTACAATGAGCAGTTCTTC; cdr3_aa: CASSTTGALYNEQFF
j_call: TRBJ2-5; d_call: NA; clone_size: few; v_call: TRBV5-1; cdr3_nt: TGCGCCAGCAGCCCCTCGACAGGGAGGTTCCAAGAGACCCAGTACTTC; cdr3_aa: CASSPSTGRFQETQYF
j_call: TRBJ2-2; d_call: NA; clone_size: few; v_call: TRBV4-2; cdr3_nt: TGTGCCAGCAGCCAAATTGTTTGGACCCCCGGCGGGGAGCTGTTTTTT; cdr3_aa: CASSQIVWTPGGELFF
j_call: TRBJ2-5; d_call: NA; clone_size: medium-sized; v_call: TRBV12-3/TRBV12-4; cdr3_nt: TGTGCCAGCAGTTTAAGAGAGACCCAGTACTTC; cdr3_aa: CASSLRETQYF
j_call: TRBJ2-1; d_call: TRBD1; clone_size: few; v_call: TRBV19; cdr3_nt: TGTGCCAGTAGTCTCGAGGACAGGGCGGTTTACAATGAGCAGTTCTTC; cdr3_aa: CASSLEDRAVYNEQFF
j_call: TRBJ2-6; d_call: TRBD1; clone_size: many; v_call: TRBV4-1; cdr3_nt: TGCGCCAGCAGCCAAGGGGAAGGACAGGGGTTATCTGGGGCCAACGTCCTGACTTTC; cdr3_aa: CASSQGEGQGLSGANVLTF
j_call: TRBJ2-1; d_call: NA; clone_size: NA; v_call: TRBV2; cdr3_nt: TGTGCCATCAGTGACCGGGAGGAGCAGTTCTTC; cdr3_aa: CAISDREEQFF
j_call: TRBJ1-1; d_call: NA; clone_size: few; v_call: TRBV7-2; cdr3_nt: TGTGCCAGCAGCTTGGGTGGGCTTGGAGCTTTCTTT; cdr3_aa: CASSLGGLGAFF
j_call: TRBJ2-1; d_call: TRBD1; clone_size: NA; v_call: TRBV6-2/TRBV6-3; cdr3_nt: TGTGCCAGCAGCCAGAAGGGACAGGCTTACAATGAGCAGTTCTTC; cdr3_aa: CASSQKGQAYNEQFF
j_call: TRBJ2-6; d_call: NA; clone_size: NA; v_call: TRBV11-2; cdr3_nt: TGTGCCAGCAGCACACGGGGGACTTCCCTCTCTGGGGCCAACGTCCTGACTTTC; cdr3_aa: CASSTRGTSLSGANVLTF
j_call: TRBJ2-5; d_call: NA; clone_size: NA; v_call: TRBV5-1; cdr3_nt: TGCGCCAGCAGCTTGGTCCCCGGGATTCAAGAGACCCAGTACTTC; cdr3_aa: CASSLVPGIQETQYF
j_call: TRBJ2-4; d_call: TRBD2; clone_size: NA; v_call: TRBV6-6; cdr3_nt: TGTGCCAGCACGGGGACTAACAAAAACATTCAGTACTTC; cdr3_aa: CASTGTNKNIQYF
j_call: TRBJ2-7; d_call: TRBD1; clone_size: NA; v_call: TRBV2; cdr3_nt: TGTGCCAGCAGTGCCAACAGGGGGGACTCCTACGAGCAGTACTTC; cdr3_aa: CASSANRGDSYEQYF